This entry lists 17 T cell receptor beta chains sequenced from one sample in a study of shared clonotypes between healthy human individuals. The table came from immunoSEQ multiplex PCR; TCRdb's copy has only in-frame clones and leaves some out. This repertoire shows about 710,000 clones, around 77% found once; its top ten account for around 1.7%. Sample: memory CD4+ T cells sorted from blood. The sample's subset: CD45RA-negative fraction. These receptors originate from a woman under 40 in good health.

J is TRBJ2-2 and V is TRBV19; no reliable D call. Between the trimmed V and J ends, which lost 1 base and 6 bases, there was a span of 9 bases. The germline V gene has CDR1 LNHDA and CDR2 SQIVND (reference sequence). CDR3 length equals 14 residues. In DNA, the CDR3 is TGTGCCAGTAGTATAGTGGCACTGTCCGGGGAGCTGTTTTTT. This gives the protein CASSIVALSGELFF.

This clone was detected many times. The sample holds other DNA sequences that translate to the same CDR3. V gene TRBV25-1 combines with J gene TRBJ2-1; TRBD1 matches 10 bases. In germline, CDR1 is MGHDK, CDR2 SYGVNS. CDR3 length: 14 amino acids. Trimming at V came to 5 bases and at J to 3 bases, leaving 1 base not matched to a gene. The CDR3, as DNA: TGTGCCAGCAGTAGGGACAGGGGCTACAATGAGCAGTTCTTC. It translates to CASSRDRGYNEQFF.

The V gene is TRBV2, the J gene TRBJ1-1; perhaps TRBD1 as D (6 bases). Germline V gives CDR1 SNHLY, CDR2 FYNNEI. The CDR3 is 14 amino acids. V lost 6 bases and J 1 base, leaving 12 bases between the germline ends. In DNA form, the CDR3 reads TGTGCCAGCAGACAACAGGGAGCGAACACTGAAGCTTTCTTT. Translation gives CASRQQGANTEAFF.

This clone appeared once. The chain is built from TRBV28 and TRBJ2-7; D is ambiguous. Trimming removed 2 bases from V and 3 bases from J, with 20 bases in between. Germline V gene lookup returns CDR1 MDHEN and CDR2 SYDVKM. CDR3 length equals 17 residues. CDR3 coding DNA: TGTGCCAGCAGTTTAGGAGTCGTGGCGGCCCCCCTCTACGAGCAGTACTTC. Translating gives CASSLGVVAAPLYEQYF.

The V and J genes are TRBV7-9 and TRBJ2-3, with 9 bases that match TRBD1. The germline CDR1 and CDR2 sequences are SEHNR and FQNEAQ (reference sequence). The V segment lost 5 bases and the J segment 2 bases; nucleotides outside the gene matches: 8. The CDR3 consists of 16 residues. The CDR3 reads CASSPYRGRPTDTQYF. The CDR3 nucleotides read TGTGCCAGCAGCCCATACAGGGGGCGACCCACAGATACGCAGTATTTT.

For this clone: This may come from a read error, since a much larger clone is one base off. The CDR3 does not end in the conserved phenylalanine or tryptophan, so this is likely a read error. This chain joins TRBV5-3 and TRBJ1-5, with no clear D. TRBV5-3 is identified as an open reading frame with a role that is uncertain. Trimming shortened V by 2 bases and J by 5 bases, and 17 bases separated the two germline ends. This CDR3 is built from 16 residues. CDR3 sequence reads: CARSLTPVLGHQPQHL. The CDR3 nucleotides are TGTGCCAGAAGCTTAACACCAGTTTTAGGGCATCAGCCCCAGCATCTT.

This chain joins TRBV6-5 and TRBJ2-3; maybe TRBD2 (5 bases). Germline CDR1 and CDR2: MNHEY and SVGAGI. The V end lost 7 bases, the J end lost 0 bases, and 14 bases lay between the germline ends. The CDR3 is 15 amino acids. CDR3 bases: TGTGCCAGCAACCGGGGAGTCCGAAGCACAGATACGCAGTATTTT. Protein product: CASNRGVRSTDTQYF.

The chain joins TRBV7-9 to TRBJ2-1; perhaps D is TRBD1 or TRBD2 (5 bases each). CDR1 SEHNR and CDR2 FQNEAQ come from the germline V gene (reference sequence). The CDR3 runs 14 residues. The V gene lost 6 bases and the J gene lost 4 bases, with 13 bases spanning the gap. The CDR3 loop reads CASSPRDGYNEQFF. CDR3 bases: TGTGCCAGCAGTCCCCGGGACGGTTACAATGAGCAGTTCTTC.

The V and J genes are TRBV12-5 and TRBJ2-3; 7 nucleotides agree with TRBD1. This CDR3 is 17 amino acids long. The V gene end was trimmed by 6 bases and the J gene end by 0 bases; junction bases not matched to a gene: 12. Germline V CDR1 and CDR2: LGHNT, FRNRAP. This CDR3 reads CASGSSRQGPSTDTQYF. CDR3 nucleotide sequence: TGTGCTAGTGGATCCTCACGACAGGGACCAAGCACAGATACGCAGTATTTT.

A few counts support this clone. The chain links TRBV10-3 to TRBJ1-1; D uncertain. Looked up from germline, CDR1 is ENHRY and CDR2 is SYGVKD. The CDR3 extends over 13 amino acids. Trimming took off 6 bases at V and 4 bases at J, with 12 bases between the two ends. This CDR3 reads CAIRAELITEAFF. The CDR3 nucleotides read TGTGCCATCAGAGCCGAATTAATCACTGAAGCTTTCTTT.

This chain joins TRBV7-9 and TRBJ1-2; 7 positions agree with TRBD1. The V and J ends lost 4 bases and 8 bases, in that order; junction bases with no gene match: 4. The CDR3 is 12 residues long. Germline V gene lookup returns CDR1 SEHNR and CDR2 FQNEAQ (reference sequence). CDR3 region: CASSSGQRGYTF. CDR3 coding DNA: TGTGCCAGCAGCTCGGGACAGAGAGGCTACACCTTC.

The V call is TRBV19, the J call TRBJ2-1; the match to TRBD2 covers 8 bases. Germline loops: CDR1 LNHDA, CDR2 SQIVND (reference sequence). The CDR3 covers 14 residues. Germline trimming cut 4 bases from V and 7 bases from J; bases unmatched to any gene: 6. The CDR3 DNA is TGTGCCAGTAGTACGGCGGGAGGTTGGAATGAGCAGTTCTTC. Amino acids: CASSTAGGWNEQFF. Looking up the rest from reference TRBV19 and TRBJ2-1 gives the full variable domain: DGGITQSPKYLFRKEGQNVTLSCEQNLNHDAMYWYRQDPGQGLRLIYYSQIVNDFQKGDIAEGYSVSREKKESFPLTVTSAQKNPTAFYLCASSTAGGWNEQFFGPGTRLTVL.

This chain connects TRBV2 to TRBJ2-1, with 9 positions matching TRBD2. The CDR3 covers 15 residues. The ends lost 6 bases at V and 2 bases at J; junction bases unmatched: 5. CDR1 is SNHLY, CDR2 FYNNEI, per germline. CDR3: CASRRSSGTYNEQFF. CDR3 nucleotides: TGTGCCAGCAGACGATCTAGCGGGACCTACAATGAGCAGTTCTTC.

V usage is TRBV13 and J usage is TRBJ2-2, with 15 bases aligning to TRBD2. The CDR3 covers 22 residues. The germline V gene encodes CDR1 PRHDT and CDR2 FYEKMQ (reference sequence). V lost 4 bases to trimming and J lost 5 bases; unmatched junction nucleotides: 20. The CDR3 reads CASSSFSRTSGRAVLRTGELFF. CDR3 nucleotide sequence: TGTGCCAGCAGCTCCTTCTCCCGGACTAGCGGGAGGGCCGTGCTCCGAACCGGGGAGCTGTTTTTT.

This chain links TRBV6-1 with TRBJ1-5; no firm D call. V was trimmed by 6 bases and J by 7 bases, leaving 13 bases between them. CDR1 and CDR2 (germline): MNHNS, SASEGT. This CDR3 is 13 amino acids long. CDR3 nucleotide sequence: TGTGCCAGCAGGGACGCCAGTGGGCAGCCCCAGCATTTT. It codes for CASRDASGQPQHF.

Comment on this clone: Other nucleotide sequences in the sample specify the same CDR3. The chain joins TRBV2 to TRBJ1-5; 8 bases map to TRBD1. Germline values: CDR1 SNHLY, CDR2 FYNNEI. The CDR3 runs 13 residues. V trimming: 9 bases; J trimming: 4 bases; junction bases outside the gene matches: 5. CDR3: CASTRDRNQPQHF. The CDR3 bases are TGTGCCAGTACACGGGACAGGAATCAGCCCCAGCATTTT.

The gene calls are TRBV5-1 and TRBJ2-7, with a possible D match to TRBD1 (5 bases). CDR3 length: 15 residues. Germline V CDR1 and CDR2: SGHRS, YFSETQ. Trimming pared 5 bases from V and 4 bases from J, leaving 19 bases between. The CDR3 protein is CASSKTGSRWYEQYF. DNA of the CDR3: TGCGCCAGCAGTAAAACAGGTTCTCGGTGGTACGAGCAGTACTTC.